This TCR beta chain was captured by sequencing in a study of cytomegalovirus exposure and HLA in healthy donors. Primers: 60 Vbeta forward and 13 Jbeta reverse. The data were produced by immunoSEQ multiplex PCR, yet TCRdb's version contains in-frame clones alone and is incomplete. The sample gives about 91,000 clones, 75% to 90% of which show up once; 2.3% is in the top ten. Germline CDR1 is SEHNR and CDR2 is FQNEAQ (reference sequence). CDR3 length: 13 residues. V was trimmed by 3 bases and J by 6 bases, leaving 12 bases between them. Sequencing was performed on PBMCs. J is TRBJ2-7 and V is TRBV7-9; D possibly corresponds to TRBD1 (5 bases). The clonotype comes from a man between 18 and 35 years old in good health and CMV-seronegative. CDR3 amino acids: CASSFTFQGEQYF. The CDR3 DNA sequence: TGTGCCAGCAGCTTCACCTTTCAGGGCGAGCAGTACTTC.